A selection of T cell receptor beta chains follows, all from one sample in a study of shared T cell receptors in the human thymus. Method: immunoSEQ multiplex PCR; TCRdb's copy keeps in-frame clones and lacks some. This repertoire shows approximately 730,000 clones, 70% to 90% found once; its top ten account for roughly 0.01%. This same sample was also taken into another study, of human thymus T cells.

Source material: thymocytes. The receptors stem from a girl in the first two years of life with a congenital heart defect. Each CDR3 is given without its conserved first and last residue. Expanded clones get a size class; other rows say once, few or many, or leave the size out.

clone_size v_call cdr3_aa
- TRBV5-6 ASSFGTSNPLDNEQF
- TRBV21-1 ASSKESGENNQPQH
- TRBV6-5 ASSYGRTSVRNEQF
- TRBV9 ASSPRARSLSPLH
- TRBV21-1 ASSTTTTSGGSTDTQY
few TRBV6-1 ASSEVGRLRKAF
- TRBV4-1 ASSQGQNSLNYGYT
- TRBV7-2 ASSPNVVLAGGSTDTQY
- TRBV28 ASSFYLHRSHQETQY
- TRBV28 ASSFRVQDEAF
- TRBV19 ASSIRDRGPGYT
- TRBV15 ATSRKPGTDYGYT
- TRBV4-1 ASSQSLGPRSSYNSPLH
- TRBV21-1 ASSFRQGGIGELF
- TRBV6-1 ASRVDRGYGYT
- TRBV13 ASSLGTQNPVRRVHYGYT
- TRBV5-1 ASSYRTGGNQPRH